This is a list of T cell receptor beta chains from one sample in a study of T cells expressing NK-cell markers. From the 5' RACE reads, TCRdb lists one entry per CDR3 protein and no DNA. This sample's table reports about 260,000 distinct CDR3 sequences. Sample: blood T cells: a sorted CD56 or NKG2C T cell subset, CD4+ or CD8+ T cells, or bulk PBMC T cells (not recorded which). The receptors derive from a man between 18 and 29 years old in good health. Both conserved end residues are part of each CDR3. Each record gives: J gene, V gene, CDR3 protein.

TRBJ2-1,TRBV4-2,CASSQAGAAPYNEQFF
TRBJ2-1,TRBV6-5,CASSPGVWENEQFF
TRBJ2-7,TRBV27,CASSLVGRAAYEQYF
TRBJ2-5,TRBV18,CASSSTGREGETQYF
TRBJ2-5,TRBV6-6,CATTTGWEETQYF
TRBJ1-4,TRBV20-1,CSARATDSLFF
TRBJ2-1,TRBV11-2,CASSLERGQGDEQFF
TRBJ2-1,TRBV12-3/TRBV12-4,CASSQTSGAHEQFF
TRBJ1-1,TRBV5-1,CASSFRQGRKDTEAFF
TRBJ2-1,TRBV9,CASCARLENEQFF
TRBJ2-3,TRBV20-1,CSASPSPAGVNTDTQYF
TRBJ2-7,TRBV7-9,CASRGPSSGSTYEQYF
TRBJ2-4,TRBV4-3,CASSQDRELAKNIQYF
TRBJ2-1,TRBV6-5,CASGRKGHEQFF
TRBJ2-1,TRBV20-1,CSARGRGFYNEQFF
TRBJ1-2,TRBV29-1,CSVGDSFNYGYTF
TRBJ2-1,TRBV11-3,CASSLVGGRSYNEQFF
TRBJ2-1,TRBV11-2,CASSPRAGDEQFF
TRBJ2-5,TRBV2,CASSVLGETQYF
TRBJ1-3,TRBV4-2,CASSREESSGNTIYF
TRBJ1-1,TRBV5-1,CASSPSIGTEAFF
TRBJ1-2,TRBV12-3/TRBV12-4,CASSLAFSLDSVYGYTF
TRBJ2-3,TRBV12-3/TRBV12-4,CASSSPQGAVTDTQYF
TRBJ2-5,TRBV20-1,CSARRPSGRMETQYF
TRBJ2-3,TRBV10-2,CASSESGTGGTDTQYF
TRBJ2-2,TRBV9,CASSVDRQGRKRGTGELFF
TRBJ2-7,TRBV18,CASSSKGTGGHEQYF
TRBJ1-1,TRBV6-5,CASSRVETEAFF
TRBJ2-5,TRBV30,CAWSPGMGKRTQYF
TRBJ1-6,TRBV25-1,CASNGYNSPLHF
TRBJ2-7,TRBV12-3/TRBV12-4,CASSLGQGYSYEQYF
TRBJ1-2,TRBV18,CASSPGTGTRLDGYTF
TRBJ1-5,TRBV7-6,CASSLQGGSNQPQHF
TRBJ2-7,TRBV7-9,CASSARLGRTSSYEQYF
TRBJ2-3,TRBV4-3,CASSQSDLPPDTQYF
TRBJ2-1,TRBV5-8,CASSLATGLAGWYEQFF
TRBJ2-5,TRBV5-5,CASSSSNGDRGETQYF
TRBJ2-3,TRBV29-1,CSVAEVDTQYF
TRBJ2-1,TRBV2,CASRVLNRDEQFF